This T cell receptor beta chain is from a study of blood T cells in healthy people across ages. Whole-study results and caveats: The unknown donor CMV status may have confounded expanded clonotype changes. TCR beta diversity tracked closely with naive T cell percentage.

With a J-beta primer mix and a sample-barcoded 5' primer, a second PCR ran 7 to 11 cycles. One entry per CDR3 protein results from TCRdb running MiXCR on the 5' RACE reads. This sample carries about 670,000 distinct CDR3 sequences, 40% to 50% of them seen once, and the ten largest clones take about 30%. Turning to this clonotype: The antigen is undetermined.

The trim removed 4 bases at V and 6 bases at J, leaving 11 bases unmatched. Germline V gives CDR1 SQVTM, CDR2 ANQGSEA. This CDR3 is built from 14 residues. The source is a man at least 80 years old in good health. This chain joins TRBV29-1 and TRBJ2-7; 8 bases match TRBD2. Sequencing was done on a sample of blood. In nucleotides, the CDR3 is TGCAGCGTTGGGGTTAGTCGACTAGCGAGCGAGCAGTACTTC. This translates into CSVGVSRLASEQYF.